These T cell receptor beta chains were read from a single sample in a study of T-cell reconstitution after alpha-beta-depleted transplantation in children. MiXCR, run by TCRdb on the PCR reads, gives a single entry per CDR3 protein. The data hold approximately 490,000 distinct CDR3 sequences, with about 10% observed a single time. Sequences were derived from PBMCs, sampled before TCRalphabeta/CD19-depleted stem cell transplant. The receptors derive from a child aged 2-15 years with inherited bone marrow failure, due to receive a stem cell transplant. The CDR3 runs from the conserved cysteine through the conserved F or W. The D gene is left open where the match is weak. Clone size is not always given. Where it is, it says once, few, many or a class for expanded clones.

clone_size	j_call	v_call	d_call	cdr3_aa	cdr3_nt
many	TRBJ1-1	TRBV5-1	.	CSSSLAGGAQYEAFF	TGCTCCAGCAGCTTGGCCGGGGGGGCGCAATATGAAGCTTTCTTT
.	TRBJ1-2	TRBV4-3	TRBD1	CASSQGVTKWTGWDYGYTF	TGCGCCAGCAGCCAAGGAGTTACGAAATGGACAGGGTGGGACTATGGCTACACCTTC
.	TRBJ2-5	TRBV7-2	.	CASSSHQETQYF	TGTGCCAGCAGCTCGCACCAAGAGACCCAGTACTTC
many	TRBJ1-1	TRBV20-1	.	CSAIGGNTEAFF	TGCAGTGCTATAGGGGGAAACACTGAAGCTTTCTTT
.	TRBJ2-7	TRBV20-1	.	CSAFTRAKGYEQYF	TGCAGTGCTTTCACTAGGGCAAAGGGCTACGAGCAGTACTTC
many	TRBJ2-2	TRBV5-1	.	CASSSSGPLTKLRGELFF	TGCGCCAGCAGCTCCTCCGGGCCGTTGACGAAATTAAGGGGGGAGCTGTTTTTT
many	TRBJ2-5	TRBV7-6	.	CASSLDLNLGGETQYF	TGTGCCAGCAGCTTAGACTTGAACCTAGGGGGAGAGACCCAGTACTTC
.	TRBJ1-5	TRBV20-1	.	CSAGPGQPQHF	TGCAGTGCCGGCCCTGGCCAGCCCCAGCATTTT
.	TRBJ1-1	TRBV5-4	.	CASSLEKGMNTEAFF	TGTGCCAGCAGCTTGGAAAAAGGGATGAACACTGAAGCTTTCTTT
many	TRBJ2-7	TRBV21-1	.	CASSKSGWKQYF	TGTGCCAGCAGCAAATCAGGCTGGAAGCAGTACTTC
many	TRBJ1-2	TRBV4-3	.	CASSQDLALFGYTF	TGCGCCAGCAGCCAAGATCTCGCCCTCTTTGGCTACACCTTC
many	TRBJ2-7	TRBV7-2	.	CASSPPADEQYF	TGTGCCAGCAGCCCCCCCGCGGACGAGCAGTACTTC
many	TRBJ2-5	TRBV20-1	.	CSASSPSASPQETQYF	TGCAGTGCTAGCTCGCCTAGCGCGAGCCCCCAAGAGACCCAGTACTTC
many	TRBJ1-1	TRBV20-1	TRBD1	CSLGQYTEAFF	TGCAGCCTGGGACAGTACACTGAAGCTTTCTTT
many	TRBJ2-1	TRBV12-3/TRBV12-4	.	CASSFSGITNEQFF	TGTGCCAGCAGTTTCTCCGGGATTACCAATGAGCAGTTCTTC
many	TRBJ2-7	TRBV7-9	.	CASSFTSRLYEQYF	TGTGCCAGCAGCTTCACTAGCCGACTCTACGAGCAGTACTTC
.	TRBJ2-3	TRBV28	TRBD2	CASSSGLAGVITDTQYF	TGTGCCAGCAGTTCGGGACTAGCGGGAGTCATTACAGATACGCAGTATTTT
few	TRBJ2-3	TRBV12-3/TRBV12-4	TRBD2	CASSSQLAGTDTQYF	TGTGCCAGCAGTTCTCAACTAGCGGGCACAGATACGCAGTATTTT
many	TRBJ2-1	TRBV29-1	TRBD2	CSAFTILAGAYEQFF	TGCAGCGCATTTACCATACTAGCGGGAGCGTATGAGCAGTTCTTC
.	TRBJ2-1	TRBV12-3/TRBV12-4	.	CASSRASYDYNEQFF	TGTGCCAGCAGCCGCGCGAGTTACGACTACAATGAGCAGTTCTTC
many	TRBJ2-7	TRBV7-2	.	CASSLAPIASEQYF	TGTGCCAGCAGCTTGGCTCCCATTGCGAGCGAGCAGTACTTC
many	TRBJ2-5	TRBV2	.	CASSDDSILGETQYF	TGTGCCAGCAGTGACGATAGTATCCTTGGGGAGACCCAGTACTTC
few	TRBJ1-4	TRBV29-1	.	CSVQGWGANEKLFF	TGCAGCGTTCAAGGGTGGGGGGCAAATGAAAAACTGTTTTTT
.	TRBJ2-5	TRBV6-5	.	CASSYSAGERETQYF	TGTGCCAGCAGTTACTCGGCCGGGGAGAGAGAGACCCAGTACTTC
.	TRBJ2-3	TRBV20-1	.	CSAPRVPTDTQYF	TGCAGTGCTCCCAGGGTTCCCACAGATACGCAGTATTTT
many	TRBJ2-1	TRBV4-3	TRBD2	CASSQDGLAGGGDEQFF	TGCGCCAGCAGCCAAGACGGGCTAGCGGGAGGAGGGGATGAGCAGTTCTTC
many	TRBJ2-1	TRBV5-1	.	CASSSLVGQSYNEQFF	TGCGCCAGCAGCTCCCTAGTTGGACAGAGTTACAATGAGCAGTTCTTC
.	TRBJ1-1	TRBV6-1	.	CASSEAQVGFTEAFF	TGTGCCAGCAGTGAAGCACAGGTGGGCTTCACTGAAGCTTTCTTT
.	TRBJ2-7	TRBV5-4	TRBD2	CASSWGLAGDSEQYF	TGTGCCAGCAGCTGGGGACTAGCGGGAGATAGCGAGCAGTACTTC
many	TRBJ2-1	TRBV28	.	CASSLRVGRANEQFF	TGTGCCAGCAGTTTACGGGTTGGCAGGGCCAATGAGCAGTTCTTC
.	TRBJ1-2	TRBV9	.	CAIGGADNYGYTF	TGTGCCATCGGGGGGGCCGATAACTATGGCTACACCTTC
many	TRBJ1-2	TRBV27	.	CASSFGAGSNYGYTF	TGTGCCAGCAGTTTTGGAGCCGGCTCTAACTATGGCTACACCTTC
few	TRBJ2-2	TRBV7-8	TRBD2	CASSLPPLAGGPTGELFF	TGTGCCAGCAGCTTACCCCCTCTAGCGGGAGGGCCCACCGGGGAGCTGTTTTTT
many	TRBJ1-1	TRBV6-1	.	CASKPWRNTEAFF	TGTGCCAGCAAGCCCTGGAGGAACACTGAAGCTTTCTTT
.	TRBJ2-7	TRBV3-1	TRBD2	CASSHRYSGFSYEQNF	TGTGCCAGCAGCCATCGATATAGCGGGTTCTCCTACGAGCAGAACTTC
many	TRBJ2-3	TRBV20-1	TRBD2	CSASSGGPNTDTQYF	TGCAGTGCTAGCAGCGGGGGGCCTAACACAGATACGCAGTATTTT
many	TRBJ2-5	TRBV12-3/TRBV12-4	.	CASSLLGGAEIQYF	TGTGCCAGCAGTTTATTAGGGGGGGCGGAGATCCAGTACTTC
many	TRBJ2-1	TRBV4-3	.	CASSQEPMGSYNEQFF	TGCGCCAGCAGCCAAGAACCCATGGGGTCCTACAATGAGCAGTTCTTC
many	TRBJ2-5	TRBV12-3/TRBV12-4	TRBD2	CASSFVVAGFQETQYF	TGTGCCAGCAGTTTCGTGGTAGCGGGATTCCAGGAGACCCAGTACTTC
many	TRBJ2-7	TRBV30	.	CAWRGFLGEQYF	TGTGCCTGGAGGGGATTCTTGGGCGAGCAGTACTTC
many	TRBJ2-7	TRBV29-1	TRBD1	CSVEVDAGTAYEQYF	TGCAGCGTTGAAGTAGATGCCGGGACAGCCTACGAGCAGTACTTC
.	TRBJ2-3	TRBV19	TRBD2	CASSPRLAGLSTDTQYF	TGTGCCAGTAGTCCCCGACTAGCGGGCCTCAGCACAGATACGCAGTATTTT
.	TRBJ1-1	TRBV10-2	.	CASSELGTEAFF	TGCGCCAGCAGTGAATTGGGCACTGAAGCTTTCTTT
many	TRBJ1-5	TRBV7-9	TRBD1	CASTTGDYGQPQHF	TGTGCCAGCACGACAGGGGATTATGGTCAGCCCCAGCATTTT
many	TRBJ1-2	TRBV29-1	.	CSVEVGNTNYGYTF	TGCAGCGTTGAAGTTGGCAACACTAACTATGGCTACACCTTC
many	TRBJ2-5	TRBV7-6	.	CASSLGLASRETQYF	TGTGCCAGCAGCTTAGGTCTGGCTAGCAGGGAGACCCAGTACTTC
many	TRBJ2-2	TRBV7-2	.	CASSSLWGRELFF	TGTGCCAGCAGCTCCTTGTGGGGTCGGGAGCTGTTTTTT
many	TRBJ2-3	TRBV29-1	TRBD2	CSVVGLAVTDTQYF	TGCAGCGTCGTAGGGCTAGCGGTCACAGATACGCAGTATTTT
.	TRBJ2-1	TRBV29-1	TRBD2	CSVGGTSGSYNQQFF	TGCAGCGTTGGCGGGACTAGCGGATCCTACAATCAGCAGTTCTTC
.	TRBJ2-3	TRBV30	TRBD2	CAWSLGLATDTQYF	TGTGCCTGGAGTTTGGGACTAGCGACAGATACGCAGTATTTT
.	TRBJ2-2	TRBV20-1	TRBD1	CSAPNQGVVTGELFF	TGCAGTGCGCCGAACCAGGGGGTTGTCACCGGGGAGCTGTTTTTT
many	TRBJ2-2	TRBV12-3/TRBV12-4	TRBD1	CASSSQGPNTGELFF	TGTGCCAGCAGTTCACAGGGGCCGAACACCGGGGAGCTGTTTTTT
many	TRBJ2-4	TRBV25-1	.	CASDMGGQENIQYF	TGTGCCAGCGATATGGGGGGACAAGAAAACATTCAGTACTTC
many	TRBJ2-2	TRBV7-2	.	CASSLAPGPGGELFF	TGTGCCAGCAGCTTAGCGCCCGGGCCTGGCGGGGAGCTGTTTTTT
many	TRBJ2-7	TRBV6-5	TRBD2	CASSSSSGLATYEQYF	TGTGCCAGCAGTTCTTCCTCGGGACTAGCGACCTACGAGCAGTACTTC
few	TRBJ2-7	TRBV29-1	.	CSVVQVSQRYF	TGCAGCGTTGTCCAGGTATCGCAGCGGTACTTC
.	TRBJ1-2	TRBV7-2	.	CASSLVGSGLDGYTF	TGTGCCAGCAGCCTTGTGGGGTCAGGGTTGGACGGCTACACCTTC
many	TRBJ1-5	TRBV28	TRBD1	CASSFLGQGDDQPQHF	TGTGCCAGCAGTTTCTTGGGACAGGGGGACGATCAGCCCCAGCATTTT